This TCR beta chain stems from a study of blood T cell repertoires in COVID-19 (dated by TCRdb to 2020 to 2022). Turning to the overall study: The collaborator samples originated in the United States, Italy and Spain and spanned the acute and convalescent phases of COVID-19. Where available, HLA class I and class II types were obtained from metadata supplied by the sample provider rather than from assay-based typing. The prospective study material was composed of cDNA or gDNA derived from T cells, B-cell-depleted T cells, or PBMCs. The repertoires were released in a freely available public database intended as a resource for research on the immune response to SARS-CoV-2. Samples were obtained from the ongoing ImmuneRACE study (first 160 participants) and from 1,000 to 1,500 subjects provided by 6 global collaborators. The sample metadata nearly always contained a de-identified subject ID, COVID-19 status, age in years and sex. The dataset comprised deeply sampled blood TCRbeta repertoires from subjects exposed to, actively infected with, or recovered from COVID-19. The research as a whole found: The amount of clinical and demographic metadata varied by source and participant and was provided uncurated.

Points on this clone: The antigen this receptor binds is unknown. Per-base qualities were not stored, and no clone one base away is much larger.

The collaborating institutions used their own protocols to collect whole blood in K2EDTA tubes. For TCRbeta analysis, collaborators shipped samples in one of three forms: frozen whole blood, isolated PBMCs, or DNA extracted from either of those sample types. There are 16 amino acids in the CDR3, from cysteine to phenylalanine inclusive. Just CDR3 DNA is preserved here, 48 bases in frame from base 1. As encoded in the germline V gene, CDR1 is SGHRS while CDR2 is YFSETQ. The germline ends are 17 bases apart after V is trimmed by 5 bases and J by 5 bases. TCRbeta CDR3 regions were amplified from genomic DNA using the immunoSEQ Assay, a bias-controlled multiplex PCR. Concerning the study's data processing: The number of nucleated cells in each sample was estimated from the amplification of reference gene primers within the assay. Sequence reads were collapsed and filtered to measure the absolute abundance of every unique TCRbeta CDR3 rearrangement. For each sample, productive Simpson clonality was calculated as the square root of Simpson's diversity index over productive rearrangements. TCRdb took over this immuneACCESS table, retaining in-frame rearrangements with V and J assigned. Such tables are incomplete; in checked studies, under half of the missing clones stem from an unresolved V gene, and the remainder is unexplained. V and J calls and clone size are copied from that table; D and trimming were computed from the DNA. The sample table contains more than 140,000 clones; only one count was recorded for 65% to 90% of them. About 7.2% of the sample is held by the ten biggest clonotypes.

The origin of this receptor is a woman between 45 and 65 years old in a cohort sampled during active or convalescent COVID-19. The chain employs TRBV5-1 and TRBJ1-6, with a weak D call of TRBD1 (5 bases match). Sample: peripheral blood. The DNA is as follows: TGCGCCAGCAGGCCCTCTTTTAGGGGTCATAATTCACCCCTCCACTTT. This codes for CASRPSFRGHNSPLHF.